Here is one TCR beta chain with its context. Its target is unknown. Trimming took off 4 bases at V and 0 bases at J, with 10 bases between the two ends. The CDR3 has 15 amino acids. Germline assignment: CDR1 SGHTA and CDR2 FQGNSA. This sample was taken from a study of response to subunit inactivated influenza vaccine. TCRdb recomputed calls from the RT-PCR reads with MiXCR, one row per CDR3 protein. The table includes fewer than 200,000 distinct CDR3 sequences, roughly 8.7% detected once. Study results and caveats: Seasonal influenza vaccination, on each occasion, was suggested by the authors to recruit few new T cells.

Sequences were derived from non-naive T cells sorted from PBMCs, sampled on the day of vaccination. This TCR derives from a man in his fifties or sixties who received an inactivated influenza vaccine. This chain connects TRBV7-2 to TRBJ2-1; weak D call: TRBD1 (5 bases). This chain's CDR3 is CASSSGSDSYNEQFF. The CDR3 region has the DNA TGTGCCAGCAGCTCAGGGTCCGACTCCTACAATGAGCAGTTCTTC.